This T cell receptor (beta chain) was identified during a study of CD8 T cells in ankylosing spondylitis. Overall study findings and caveats: Clones tied to disease were said to be significantly enriched in matched ankylosing spondylitis synovial fluid. A TCR beta motif made of about 8 highly homologous variants seemed typical of ankylosing spondylitis blood.

This clonotype was found many times. No antigen is known for it. Libraries of TCR beta came from quantitative 5'-RACE with molecular barcodes. In TCRdb, the 5' RACE reads were re-called with MiXCR into one record per CDR3 protein. Counted here are 200,000 to 250,000 distinct CDR3 sequences, about 11% occurring once; the ten biggest clones make up less than 25%. The sequence was collected from a male donor with ankylosing spondylitis or in good health (not recorded which). Sequenced: blood, either unsorted or a sorted T cell fraction (not recorded which).

CDR3 DNA sequence: TGTGCCAGCAGCTTAGACAGATCGGGCGGCTACACCTTC. This gives the protein CASSLDRSGGYTF. This rearrangement joins TRBV7-2 to TRBJ1-2; D unclear. Deletions cut 1 base from V and 8 bases from J, with 11 bases between. Looked up from germline, CDR1 is SGHTA and CDR2 is FQGNSA. This CDR3 comprises 13 residues.